Presented here are 22 T cell receptor beta chains from one specimen sequenced in a study of blood T cell repertoires in COVID-19. Only in-frame clones appear in the TCRdb table, and some are missing; sequencing was by immunoSEQ multiplex PCR. The sample shows approximately 390,000 clones, over 75% of them seen only once. The material sequenced was peripheral blood. The origin of the receptors is a woman in her sixties with COVID-19, enrolled during active disease.

The rearrangement links TRBV4-1 to TRBJ2-5; D not certain. The length of the CDR3 is 15 residues. CDR1 and CDR2 (germline): MGHRA, YSYEKL. V lost 0 bases and J 7 bases, leaving 15 bases between the germline ends. The CDR3 DNA reads TGCGCCAGCAGCCAAGATAACGCTAGAACGGCGACCCAGTACTTC. Its translation is CASSQDNARTATQYF.

The sample holds a few counts of this clone. This chain joins TRBV13 and TRBJ1-1; 7 bases line up with TRBD1. Germline-derived CDR1 and CDR2 are PRHDT and FYEKMQ (reference sequence). The CDR3 runs to 13 residues. The ends lost 5 bases at V and 3 bases at J; junction bases unmatched: 3. CDR3 bases: TGTGCCAGCAGCCAAGGGGGCGACACTGAAGCTTTCTTT. Translating gives CASSQGGDTEAFF.

The chain has TRBV10-2 and TRBJ2-5; D remains unclear. Germline V gives CDR1 WSHSY, CDR2 SAAADI. Trimming removed 3 bases from V and 3 bases from J, with 11 bases in between. The CDR3 contains 14 residues. CDR3 in amino acids: CASSDGPTKETQYF. Here the CDR3 DNA reads TGCGCCAGCAGTGATGGGCCTACCAAAGAGACCCAGTACTTC.

On this clone: A much larger clone differs from this one at a single base, so this may be a read error. The same CDR3 is also encoded by other DNA sequences in this sample. The chain employs TRBV6-5 and TRBJ1-5; 7 bases fit TRBD1. Trimming at V came to 5 bases and at J to 2 bases, leaving 3 bases not matched to a gene. CDR1 is MNHEY, CDR2 SVGAGI, per germline. There are 14 residues in the CDR3. CDR3 DNA: TGTGCCAGCAGTCCCCAGGGGGGCAATCAGCCCCAGCATTTT. Encoded protein: CASSPQGGNQPQHF.

V usage is TRBV7-3 and J usage is TRBJ2-2; TRBD1 matches at 9 bases. The CDR3 consists of 15 residues. From germline, CDR1 is SGHTA and CDR2 FQGTGA. V was clipped by 5 bases and J by 6 bases; unmatched bases: 7. The CDR3 reads CASSLRTGESGELFF. In nucleotides, the CDR3 is TGTGCCAGCAGCCTCCGGACAGGGGAGTCCGGGGAGCTGTTTTTT.

This sequence joins TRBV19 and TRBJ2-1, with TRBD2 matching 9 bases. Looked up from germline, CDR1 is LNHDA and CDR2 is SQIVND (reference sequence). V trimming: 1 base; J trimming: 2 bases; junction bases outside the gene matches: 3. CDR3 size: 16 residues. CDR3 protein: CASSIVAGGAYNEQFF. The CDR3 nucleotides are TGTGCCAGTAGTATAGTGGCGGGGGGGGCCTACAATGAGCAGTTCTTC.

The chain recombines TRBV5-1 with TRBJ2-3; 9 bases match TRBD2. V was pared by 4 bases and J by 2 bases, with 2 bases of the junction left unmatched. Germline lookup yields CDR1 SGHRS and CDR2 YFSETQ. The CDR3 runs 14 residues. The CDR3: CASSLAGPTDTQYF. CDR3 DNA: TGCGCCAGCAGCCTAGCGGGACCCACAGATACGCAGTATTTT. The full variable domain, with the rest looked up from reference TRBV5-1 and TRBJ2-3, is KAGVTQTPRYLIKTRGQQVTLSCSPISGHRSVSWYQQTPGQGLQFLFEYFSETQRNKGNFPGRFSGRQFSNSRSEMNVSTLELGDSALYLCASSLAGPTDTQYFGPGTRLTVL.

DNA of the CDR3: TGTGCCAGCAGTCTAATAACAGCAGATGGCTACACCTTC. Encoded protein: CASSLITADGYTF. This sequence joins TRBV6-2 or TRBV6-3 and TRBJ1-2; no firm D call. Germline assignment: CDR1 MNHEY and CDR2 SVGEGT. Trimming left V 5 bases short and J 6 bases short, with 13 bases between. CDR3 length: 13 residues.

V gene TRBV2 combines with J gene TRBJ2-2; 14 bases map to TRBD2. Losses at the gene ends were 5 bases for V and 4 bases for J; bases not matched to a gene: 21. Germline values: CDR1 SNHLY, CDR2 FYNNEI. This CDR3 comprises 22 residues. Written as DNA, the CDR3 is TGTGCCAGCAGTTCCCGGCCCCCCTTGACTAGCGGGGGGGCCGGTGTCACCGGGGAGCTGTTTTTT. Its protein product is CASSSRPPLTSGGAGVTGELFF.

The gene calls are TRBV2 and TRBJ1-2, with 8 bases lining up with TRBD1. The CDR3 extends over 15 amino acids. Trimming at V came to 5 bases and at J to 4 bases, leaving 9 bases not matched to a gene. The V gene's germline CDR1 is SNHLY and CDR2 FYNNEI. This chain's CDR3 is CASSHGTGLSYGYTF. The CDR3 DNA reads as TGTGCCAGCAGTCATGGGACAGGTTTGAGCTATGGCTACACCTTC.

This clone appeared a few times. CDR3: CATRGGITEAFF. The CDR3, as DNA: TGTGCCACCCGGGGGGGCATCACTGAAGCTTTCTTT. The chain recombines TRBV6-5 with TRBJ1-1; D is perhaps TRBD1 (6 bases). Trimming cost V 10 bases and J 4 bases, with 13 bases left between them. This CDR3 has 12 amino acids. Germline assignment: CDR1 MNHEY and CDR2 SVGAGI.

The chain has TRBV3-1 (or the pseudogene TRBV3-2) and TRBJ2-7; 8 positions match TRBD1. The CDR3 loop spans 15 amino acids. In germline, CDR1 is LGHDT, CDR2 YNNKEL (reference sequence). V lost 0 bases and J lost 3; bases outside the gene matches: 4. CDR3 sequence (DNA): TGTGCCAGCAGCCAAGAGGAAACAGGGGGCTACGAGCAGTACTTC. Amino acids: CASSQEETGGYEQYF.

CDR3 sequence (DNA): TGTGCCAGCAGTTGGGGGGCAGATACGCAGTATTTT. Protein sequence: CASSWGADTQYF. This chain uses TRBV11-3 with TRBJ2-3, with a weak D call TRBD2 (6 bases). The germline CDR1 and CDR2 sequences are SGHNT and YENEEA. There are 12 residues in the CDR3. V lost 6 bases to trimming and J lost 4 bases, with 8 bases between them.

The J gene is TRBJ2-1, the V gene TRBV11-3; tentative D call: TRBD2 (5 bases). CDR3 length equals 15 residues. Trimming removed 2 bases at V and 3 bases at J, with 11 bases between. Germline values: CDR1 SGHNT, CDR2 YENEEA. The CDR3: CASSLPSAGYNEQFF. CDR3 coding DNA: TGTGCCAGCAGCTTACCATCGGCGGGCTACAATGAGCAGTTCTTC.

This chain joins TRBV19 and TRBJ1-5; D perhaps matches TRBD1 (6 bases). This CDR3 contains 15 residues. Trimming shortened V by 4 bases and J by 3 bases, and 13 bases separated the two germline ends. The germline V gene has CDR1 LNHDA and CDR2 SQIVND (reference sequence). The CDR3 DNA sequence: TGTGCCAGTAGTACAATACAGGGCGACAATCAGCCCCAGCATTTT. Translated, it gives CASSTIQGDNQPQHF.

J is TRBJ2-7 and V is TRBV28; D not resolved. Trimming shortened V by 6 bases and J by 6 bases, and 9 bases separated the two germline ends. This CDR3 is 11 amino acids long. Germline V gene data show CDR1 as MDHEN and CDR2 as SYDVKM. CDR3 amino acids: CASSYYPEQYF. CDR3 nucleotide sequence: TGTGCCAGCAGCTATTACCCCGAGCAGTACTTC.

With regard to this clone: This sample includes further DNA sequences coding for the same CDR3. This chain uses TRBV2 with TRBJ2-5; TRBD2 is a possible D gene (6 bases). Between the trimmed V and J ends, which lost 4 bases and 5 bases, there was a span of 8 bases. The CDR3 runs to 12 residues. Per the germline V gene, CDR1 is SNHLY and CDR2 is FYNNEI. CDR3 DNA sequence: TGTGCCAGCAGTGCGGGGGAGGAGACCCAGTACTTC. This sequence encodes CASSAGEETQYF.

The chain carries TRBV5-1 and TRBJ2-3; 7 bases are a match to TRBD2. V lost 0 bases and J lost 6; bases outside the gene matches: 13. Germline V gene data show CDR1 as SGHRS and CDR2 as YFSETQ. CDR3 size: 17 residues. For the CDR3, the DNA is TGCGCCAGCAGCTTGGGTGTTAGCGCGGGGGATAGGGATACGCAGTATTTT. Amino acid sequence: CASSLGVSAGDRDTQYF.

This chain's CDR3 is CASSRTSGGGMLGTDTQYF. In DNA form, the CDR3 reads TGTGCCAGCAGTCGGACTAGCGGGGGGGGCATGTTGGGCACAGATACGCAGTATTTT. This chain connects TRBV6-6 to TRBJ2-3; 15 bases fit TRBD2. J gave up 1 base and V 5 bases, and 10 bases lay outside the gene matches. Germline CDR1 MNHNY, CDR2 SVGAGI (reference sequence). CDR3 length: 19 residues.

The CDR3: CASSLRGRATEAFF. The CDR3 bases are TGTGCCAGCAGCTTGAGGGGGCGCGCCACTGAAGCTTTCTTT. The chain employs TRBV5-4 and TRBJ1-1, with 7 positions matching TRBD1. CDR1 and CDR2 from the germline V gene are SGHNT and YYREEE (reference sequence). The trim removed 1 base at V and 4 bases at J, leaving 4 bases unmatched. This CDR3 region has 14 residues.

The gene calls are TRBV18 and TRBJ1-2, with D unclear. V shed 0 bases and J shed 0 bases, with 11 bases lying between them. The CDR3 runs to 16 residues. CDR1 is KGHSH and CDR2 is LQKENI in the germline V gene. Here the CDR3 DNA reads TGTGCCAGCTCACCACCTTCGGTCACAGCTAACTATGGCTACACCTTC. Protein: CASSPPSVTANYGYTF.

V usage is TRBV27 and J usage is TRBJ2-2; D may be TRBD2 (7 bases). The germline V and J ends were trimmed by 7 bases and 0 bases, with 12 bases remaining between them. The germline V gene encodes CDR1 MNHEY and CDR2 SMNVEV (reference sequence). This CDR3 comprises 15 residues. CDR3 coding DNA: TGTGCCAGCACCTGGGGGGGGCCGAACACCGGGGAGCTGTTTTTT. Residues: CASTWGGPNTGELFF.